These 5 T cell receptor beta chains were all obtained from the same sample, sequenced in a study of T-cell reconstitution after alpha-beta-depleted transplantation in children. It was with unique molecular identifiers that the TCRbeta library was prepared. One entry per CDR3 protein results from TCRdb running MiXCR on the PCR reads. The sample lists 490,000 or so distinct CDR3 sequences; 10% to 13% were seen once. Here the sequenced sample was PBMCs, taken before TCRalphabeta/CD19-depleted stem cell transplant. All receptors derive from a child between 2 and 9 years old with inherited bone marrow failure, due to receive a stem cell transplant.

In this sample, this clonotype turned up many times. The chain couples TRBV7-8 to TRBJ2-7; 8 bases map to TRBD1. V lost 1 base and J lost 1; bases outside the gene matches: 12. The V gene's germline CDR1 is SGHVS and CDR2 FQNEAQ. The CDR3 consists of 18 residues. The CDR3 loop is CASSLGIRQGAGSYEQYF. The CDR3 DNA is TGTGCCAGCAGCTTAGGTATTAGGCAGGGGGCTGGTTCCTACGAGCAGTACTTC.

This clonotype is judged medium-sized. The genes are TRBV7-9 and TRBJ2-1, with D tentatively TRBD1 or TRBD2 (5 bases each). Germline CDR1 SEHNR, CDR2 FQNEAQ (reference sequence). With 4 bases removed from V and 5 bases from J, the gap between germline ends came to 15 bases. The CDR3 contains 15 residues. The CDR3 sequence is CASSSTGPGDNEQFF. CDR3 DNA: TGTGCCAGCAGCTCGACGGGACCCGGGGACAATGAGCAGTTCTTC.

The rearrangement joins TRBV12-3 or TRBV12-4 to TRBJ1-2; 12 nucleotides agree with TRBD1. V shed 8 bases and J 6 bases; nucleotides not matched to a gene: 7. This CDR3 has 14 amino acids. The CDR3 loop reads CASHRDRGHNGYTF. CDR3 nucleotide sequence: TGTGCCAGCCACCGGGACAGGGGGCACAATGGCTACACCTTC.

In this sample, this clonotype turned up many times. CDR3 loop: CASSDGIQTQYF. The CDR3 DNA follows: TGTGCCAGCAGTGATGGGATCCAGACCCAGTACTTC. V gene TRBV2 combines with J gene TRBJ2-5; no definite D call. Germline CDR1 is SNHLY and CDR2 is FYNNEI. V shed 3 bases and J shed 6 bases, with 8 bases lying between them. This CDR3 is built from 12 residues.

This clonotype was detected ten times or more. The chain joins TRBV29-1 to TRBJ1-1; unclear D gene. The germline V gene has CDR1 SQVTM and CDR2 ANQGSEA. The V end was cut by 5 bases, the J end by 8 bases, with 18 bases between. CDR3 length: 13 amino acids. CDR3: CSVSSFERAEAFF. In DNA, the CDR3 is TGCAGCGTTAGTTCATTTGAGCGGGCGGAAGCTTTCTTT.